Shown below are 7 T cell receptor beta chains from a single sample sequenced in a study of blood T cells in healthy people across ages. Together with a sample-barcoded 5' primer, a J-beta primer mix was included in a second PCR lasting about 6 to 11 cycles. A single record per CDR3 protein comes from TCRdb applying MiXCR to the 5' RACE reads. The data contain about 760,000 distinct CDR3 sequences, 56% of them singletons. Sequenced material: blood. These receptors originate from a man aged 35 to 55 in good health.

The chain uses TRBV11-3 and TRBJ2-5; possible D gene TRBD2, 6 bases. The CDR3 loop spans 15 amino acids. Per the germline V gene, CDR1 is SGHNT and CDR2 is YENEEA. V dropped 4 bases and J dropped 5 bases, with 17 bases sitting between them. The CDR3 reads CASSSHRGGPETQYF. The CDR3 region has the DNA TGTGCCAGCAGCTCCCATCGTGGAGGGCCGGAGACCCAGTACTTC.

V gene TRBV20-1 combines with J gene TRBJ2-1; 10 nucleotides line up with TRBD2. V gave up 3 bases and J gave up 0 bases; unmatched junction bases: 8. Germline CDR1 is DFQATT and CDR2 is SNEGSKA (reference sequence). The CDR3 extends over 17 amino acids. The CDR3 DNA is TGCAGTGCTAGCGCGCCGACTAGCGGGTACTCCTACAATGAGCAGTTCTTC. As protein: CSASAPTSGYSYNEQFF.

This rearrangement joins TRBV28 to TRBJ2-1; TRBD1 aligns across 10 bases. This CDR3 region has 15 residues. V lost 6 bases, J lost 3 bases, and 5 bases stayed unmatched. Germline V lookup: CDR1 MDHEN, CDR2 SYDVKM. The CDR3 DNA follows: TGTGCCAGCAGCCCGGGACAGGGGCTCTACAATGAGCAGTTCTTC. Its protein product is CASSPGQGLYNEQFF. The complete variable domain, with remaining parts taken from reference TRBV28 and TRBJ2-1, reads DVKVTQSSRYLVKRTGEKVFLECVQDMDHENMFWYRQDPGLGLRLIYFSYDVKMKEKGDIPEGYSVSREKKERFSLILESASTNQTSMYLCASSPGQGLYNEQFFGPGTRLTVL.

V gene TRBV3-1 combines with J gene TRBJ1-6, with D tentatively TRBD1 (5 bases). Trimming removed 7 bases from V and 10 bases from J, with 23 bases in between. The CDR3 is 16 amino acids. CDR1 is LGHDT and CDR2 is YNNKEL in the germline V gene (reference sequence). CDR3 DNA sequence: TGTGCCAGCACCCCTTTGTCGGGAGGGGAGGGATCACCCCTCCACTTT. It specifies CASTPLSGGEGSPLHF. The variable domain in full, completed from reference TRBV3-1 and TRBJ1-6, reads DTAVSQTPKYLVTQMGNDKSIKCEQNLGHDTMYWYKQDSKKFLKIMFSYNNKELIINETVPNRFSPKSPDKAHLNLHINSLELGDSAVYFCASTPLSGGEGSPLHFGNGTRLTVT.

The chain recombines TRBV28 with TRBJ2-1; either TRBD1 or TRBD2 may supply D (5 bases each). Germline V gives CDR1 MDHEN, CDR2 SYDVKM. V was cut by 5 bases and J by 10 bases, with 18 bases left in between. The CDR3 runs 14 residues. CDR3 nucleotides: TGTGCCAGCAGTCCGACCCCCGGGACCAGGGAGCAGTTCTTC. Translating it yields CASSPTPGTREQFF.

The chain combines TRBV28 with TRBJ1-5; 8 bases are a match to TRBD1. The CDR3 contains 19 residues. V trimming: 2 bases; J trimming: 5 bases; junction bases outside the gene matches: 17. Looked up from germline, CDR1 is MDHEN and CDR2 is SYDVKM. CDR3 loop: CASSLPGWTGKGWDQPQHF. In DNA form, the CDR3 reads TGTGCCAGCAGTTTACCCGGTTGGACAGGGAAAGGATGGGATCAGCCCCAGCATTTT.

This clonotype was seen just once. This chain connects TRBV20-1 to TRBJ1-2; tentatively, D is TRBD1 (5 bases). CDR1 and CDR2 (germline): DFQATT, SNEGSKA (reference sequence). V was clipped by 0 bases and J by 7 bases, with 18 bases between them. This CDR3 is built from 15 residues. For the CDR3, the DNA is TGCAGTGCTAGAGATCCTGGGGCAGACACGTCTGGCTACACCTTC. Translated: CSARDPGADTSGYTF.